This entry features one TCR beta chain sequence. Per sorted-subset replicate PCR, input was approximately 210 ng DNA, representing tens of thousands of T cell genomes. Repertoires were generated with immunoSEQ multiplex PCR, while TCRdb's copy carries only in-frame clones and drops some. The sample has millions of clones, 85% to 95% seen once; the top ten hold more than 0.1%. V was cut by 6 bases and J by 5 bases, with 14 bases left in between. The CDR3 loop spans 15 amino acids. Germline loops: CDR1 SNHLY, CDR2 FYNNEI. The sample belongs to a study of shared clonotypes between healthy human individuals. Study in general: There were three CD4 naive, three CD4 memory, two CD8 naive and one CD8 memory plates per donor.

V is TRBV2 and J is TRBJ1-6; D is ambiguous. Sequencing was carried out using naive CD4+ T cells sorted from blood. Subset defined: CD45RA+ positively selected. This TCR was recovered from a man aged 18 to 35 in good health. The CDR3 sequence is CASRTRGGNNSPLHF. The DNA of the CDR3 is TGTGCCAGCAGAACCCGAGGCGGTAATAATTCACCCCTCCACTTT.